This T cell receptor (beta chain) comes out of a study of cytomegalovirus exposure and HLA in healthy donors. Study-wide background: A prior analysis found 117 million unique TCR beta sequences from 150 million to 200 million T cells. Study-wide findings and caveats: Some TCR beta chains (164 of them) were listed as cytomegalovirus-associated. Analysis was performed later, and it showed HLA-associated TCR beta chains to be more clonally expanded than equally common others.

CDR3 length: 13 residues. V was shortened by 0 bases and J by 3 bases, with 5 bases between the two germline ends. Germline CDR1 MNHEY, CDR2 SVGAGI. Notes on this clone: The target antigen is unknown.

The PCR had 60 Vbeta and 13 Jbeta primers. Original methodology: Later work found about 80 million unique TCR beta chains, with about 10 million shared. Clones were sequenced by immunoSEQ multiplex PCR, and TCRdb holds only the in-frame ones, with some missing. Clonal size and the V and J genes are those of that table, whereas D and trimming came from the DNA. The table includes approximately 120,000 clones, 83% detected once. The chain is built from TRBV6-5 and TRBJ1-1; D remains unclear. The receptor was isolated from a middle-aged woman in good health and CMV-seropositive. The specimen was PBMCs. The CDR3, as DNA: TGTGCCAGCAGTTACTCACGGGACACTGAAGCTTTCTTT. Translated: CASSYSRDTEAFF.